Below, 15 T cell receptor beta chains from the same sample are listed, as sequenced in a study of human T cells and chemical hapten exposure (dated by TCRdb to about 2021). The library relied on RACE. Sequencing used a NextSeq 500. TCRdb passed the public sequencing reads through fastp at Q25 and MiXCR, retaining productive beta sequences. Merged by CDR3 protein, the rows form single entries marked with the most common genes and DNA. Within this sample are some 93,000 distinct CDR3 sequences, with 8.5% to 9% of them counted one time only. The top ten hold 2.5% to 3% of the sample. The time point label for this specimen denotes: healthy volunteer bleed at 2 weeks. Total RNA was extracted from unfractionated whole blood that had been collected in Tempus Blood RNA tubes. The sample comprised whole blood. Receptors were obtained from a female donor in good health. Some clones in this sample may be carry-over from other donors' samples.

CDR3 sequence reads: CASADSGGSEQYF. CDR3 sequence (DNA): TGCGCCAGCGCGGACTCGGGAGGGTCCGAGCAGTACTTC. The V and J genes are TRBV5-1 and TRBJ2-7; 8 nucleotides agree with TRBD2. This CDR3 is 13 amino acids long. Trimming took 7 bases from V and 6 from J; bases not matched to a gene: 9. Germline loops: CDR1 SGHRS, CDR2 YFSETQ. The complete variable domain, with remaining parts taken from reference TRBV5-1 and TRBJ2-7, reads KAGVTQTPRYLIKTRGQQVTLSCSPISGHRSVSWYQQTPGQGLQFLFEYFSETQRNKGNFPGRFSGRQFSNSRSEMNVSTLELGDSALYLCASADSGGSEQYFGPGTRLTVT.

There are a few counts of this clonotype. The rearrangement links TRBV24-1 to TRBJ2-3; TRBD2 matches at 10 bases. The CDR3 totals 17 residues. CDR1 is KGHDR and CDR2 is SFDVKD in the germline V gene. J was trimmed by 4 bases and V by 3 bases; bases with no gene match: 9. CDR3 in amino acids: CATSDTALAGVADTQYF. CDR3 bases: TGTGCCACCAGTGATACAGCCCTAGCGGGAGTTGCAGATACGCAGTATTTT.

Only a few counts were recorded for this clonotype. The rearrangement uses TRBV6-2 or TRBV6-3 and TRBJ2-1; tentatively, D is TRBD1 or TRBD2 (5 bases each). Germline lookup yields CDR1 MNHEY and CDR2 SVGEGT. The V and J ends lost 0 bases and 0 bases respectively, with 12 bases between them. The CDR3 length is 17 residues. The CDR3 nucleotides read TGTGCCAGCAGTTACTCGATAGGGACGAGCTCCTACAATGAGCAGTTCTTC. Its protein product is CASSYSIGTSSYNEQFF.

In its sample, this clonotype was seen many times. The chain employs TRBV28 and TRBJ1-2, with no clear D. Germline-derived CDR1 and CDR2 are MDHEN and SYDVKM. The CDR3 extends over 13 amino acids. V shed 3 bases and J shed 2 bases, with 7 bases lying between them. The CDR3 nucleotides read TGTGCCAGCAGTTTCCCTCAGAACTATGGCTACACCTTC. It codes for CASSFPQNYGYTF.

This chain connects TRBV20-1 to TRBJ2-5, with 7 bases aligning to TRBD2. Per germline, CDR1 DFQATT and CDR2 SNEGSKA (reference sequence). J was trimmed by 3 bases and V by 5 bases; bases with no gene match: 12. The CDR3 length is 15 residues. CDR3 bases: TGCAGTGCTCCGAATTTTGAGGGAGGGGAAGAGACCCAGTACTTC. Translation gives CSAPNFEGGEETQYF.

Many counts were recorded for this clonotype. The chain carries TRBV4-1 and TRBJ2-7; 8 positions agree with TRBD1. CDR3 length: 16 amino acids. Germline assignment: CDR1 MGHRA and CDR2 YSYEKL. J gave up 2 bases and V 2 bases, and 8 bases lay outside the gene matches. CDR3 region: CASSQPGTGTTYEQYF. In nucleotides, the CDR3 is TGCGCCAGCAGCCAACCGGGGACAGGTACGACCTACGAGCAGTACTTC.

This clonotype was found a few times. The gene calls are TRBV6-6 and TRBJ2-2; no firm D call. The CDR3 is 15 amino acids. The germline CDR1 and CDR2 sequences are MNHNY and SVGAGI (reference sequence). Trimming left V 2 bases short and J 2 bases short, with 9 bases between. The CDR3 spells CASSYGSLNTGELFF. Written as DNA, the CDR3 is TGTGCCAGCAGTTACGGCAGCCTAAACACCGGGGAGCTGTTTTTT.

The rearrangement uses TRBV20-1 and TRBJ2-7, with 8 nucleotides matching TRBD2. The V and J ends lost 1 base and 4 bases, in that order; junction bases with no gene match: 3. Germline lookup yields CDR1 DFQATT and CDR2 SNEGSKA (reference sequence). The CDR3 contains 13 residues. CDR3 sequence: CSARGPGGYEQYF. The CDR3 bases are TGCAGTGCTAGAGGCCCGGGAGGGTACGAGCAGTACTTC.

The chain couples TRBV5-5 to TRBJ1-4; no clear D. The germline CDR1 and CDR2 sequences are SGHKS and YYEKEE (reference sequence). The germline V and J ends were trimmed by 1 base and 0 bases, with 10 bases remaining between them. This CDR3 has 16 amino acids. The CDR3 reads CASSLNPGATNEKLFF. The CDR3 DNA follows: TGTGCCAGCAGCTTGAACCCCGGGGCAACTAATGAAAAACTGTTTTTT.

This clonotype was seen many times. The CDR3 DNA reads TGTGCCAGCAGTTTAGGTAATACTGAAGCTTTCTTT. This encodes CASSLGNTEAFF. This chain connects TRBV28 to TRBJ1-1; no clear D gene. The CDR3 consists of 12 residues. Per germline, CDR1 MDHEN and CDR2 SYDVKM. Trimming pared 2 bases from V and 5 bases from J, leaving 6 bases between.

This clonotype was seen many times. V and J are TRBV5-1 and TRBJ2-3; 10 bases line up with TRBD2. V shed 4 bases, J shed 0 bases, and the junction held 5 bases outside the gene matches. The CDR3 is made up of 16 amino acids. Germline CDR1 SGHRS, CDR2 YFSETQ. Written as DNA, the CDR3 is TGCGCCAGCAGCCCGACGACTAGCGGGAGCACAGATACGCAGTATTTT. Translating it yields CASSPTTSGSTDTQYF.

This clonotype was seen only a few times. V usage is TRBV29-1 and J usage is TRBJ1-2; D unresolved. The CDR3 totals 14 residues. CDR1 is SQVTM and CDR2 is ANQGSEA in the germline V gene. The germline V and J ends were trimmed by 1 base and 0 bases, with 9 bases remaining between them. This CDR3 is CSVEARESNYGYTF. CDR3 nucleotide sequence: TGCAGCGTTGAAGCTAGGGAGTCTAACTATGGCTACACCTTC.

This clonotype has a handful of counts. The rearrangement uses TRBV7-2 and TRBJ1-5; D remains ambiguous. V shed 5 bases and J shed 3 bases, with 11 bases lying between them. This CDR3 has 14 residues. The germline CDR1 and CDR2 sequences are SGHTA and FQGNSA. For the CDR3, the DNA is TGTGCCAGCAGCCTAACTGACCTCAATCAGCCCCAGCATTTT. This gives the protein CASSLTDLNQPQHF.

This clonotype was seen at least ten times. The chain joins TRBV13 to TRBJ2-7; tentative D call: TRBD2 (7 bases). Germline V lookup: CDR1 PRHDT, CDR2 FYEKMQ (reference sequence). Trimming took off 4 bases at V and 5 bases at J, with 12 bases between the two ends. This CDR3 is built from 13 residues. CDR3 nucleotide sequence: TGTGCCAGCAGCTGGGGGGGCTTGAACGAGCAGTACTTC. Residues: CASSWGGLNEQYF.

This clonotype came up a few times. In DNA, the CDR3 is TGCGCCAGCAGCCAAGATACCCGAGCGGCCTACGAGCAGTACTTC. Translation: CASSQDTRAAYEQYF. V usage is TRBV4-3 and J usage is TRBJ2-7, with TRBD2 as a possible D gene (5 bases). This CDR3 is built from 15 residues. Trimming shortened V by 0 bases and J by 2 bases, and 11 bases separated the two germline ends. Germline-derived CDR1 and CDR2 are LGHNA and YSLEER.